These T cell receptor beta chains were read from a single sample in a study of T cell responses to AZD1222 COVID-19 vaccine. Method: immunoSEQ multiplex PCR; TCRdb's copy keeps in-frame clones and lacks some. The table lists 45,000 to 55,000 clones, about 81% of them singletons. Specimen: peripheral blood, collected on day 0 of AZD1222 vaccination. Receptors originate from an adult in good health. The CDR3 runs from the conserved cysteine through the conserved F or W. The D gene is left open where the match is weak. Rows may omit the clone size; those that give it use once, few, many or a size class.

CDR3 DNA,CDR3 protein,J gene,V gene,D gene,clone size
TGTGCCAGCAGCGTAGTTAGCTCTGGCGGTGAGCAGTTCTTC,CASSVVSSGGEQFF,TRBJ2-1,TRBV9,NA,NA
TGTGCCAGCAGCCTAGCGGGAGTAATATCCTACGAGCAGTACTTC,CASSLAGVISYEQYF,TRBJ2-7,TRBV28,TRBD2,NA
TGTGCCAGCAGCTTACCTGTTTCTGGGGAGCAGTTCTTC,CASSLPVSGEQFF,TRBJ2-1,TRBV5-4,NA,NA
TGTGCCAGTAGCCGGGGCACCGGGGAGCTGTTTTTT,CASSRGTGELFF,TRBJ2-2,TRBV19,NA,NA
TGTGCCAGCGGGGATAGGGCCAATAAGGTCACCGGGGAGCTGTTTTTT,CASGDRANKVTGELFF,TRBJ2-2,TRBV27,NA,once
TGTGCCAGCAGCTTATCGGGGAATCAGCCCCAGCATTTT,CASSLSGNQPQHF,TRBJ1-5,TRBV7-9,NA,NA
TGTGCCAGCAGTTCCGAACGGGCGCCGAGGCCCCAGCATTTT,CASSSERAPRPQHF,TRBJ1-5,TRBV28,NA,NA
TGTGCCAGCAGTGAATGGGGGAATGAGCAGTTCTTC,CASSEWGNEQFF,TRBJ2-1,TRBV2,NA,NA
TGCGCCAGCAGCTTATCTATGGGGACAGGGCGTACCGGGGAGCTGTTTTTT,CASSLSMGTGRTGELFF,TRBJ2-2,TRBV5-1,TRBD1,few
TGTGCCAGCAGCTTAGTACAGGGCGGGGGGGCGGCCCAGTACTTC,CASSLVQGGGAAQYF,TRBJ2-5,TRBV7-2,TRBD2,NA
TGTGCCAGCACCAGGACAGCCGCCGGTGAGCAGTTCTTC,CASTRTAAGEQFF,TRBJ2-1,TRBV25-1,NA,NA
TGTGCCAGCAGCCCCGGGGGCCCGGTCGGTGGCTACACCTTC,CASSPGGPVGGYTF,TRBJ1-2,TRBV7-2,NA,NA
TGCGCCAGCAGCTTGGTCCAGCAGAGCGGGGAGCTGTTTTTT,CASSLVQQSGELFF,TRBJ2-2,TRBV5-1,NA,medium-sized
TGCGCCAGCAGTGATCTGGGGACGTCTTTTATTAACTATGGCTACACCTTC,CASSDLGTSFINYGYTF,TRBJ1-2,TRBV10-2,NA,NA
TGTGCCAGCGGACGGTTACAAGAGACCCAGTACTTC,CASGRLQETQYF,TRBJ2-5,TRBV6-5,NA,once
TGCGCCAATCTGGGTACGTCTATGGCGGGGACAGATACGCAGTATTTT,CANLGTSMAGTDTQYF,TRBJ2-3,TRBV10-2,NA,NA
TGCGCCAGCAGCTTGGATTCTAACACAGATACGCAGTATTTT,CASSLDSNTDTQYF,TRBJ2-3,TRBV5-1,NA,NA
TGCGCCAGCAGTGAGTCGGGACACTCCTACGAGCAGTACTTC,CASSESGHSYEQYF,TRBJ2-7,TRBV10-2,NA,NA
TGTGCCAGCAGTTTATCGGGACACGGGAGCAATGAGCAGTTCTTC,CASSLSGHGSNEQFF,TRBJ2-1,TRBV28,NA,NA
TGTGCCAGCAGCTTGGCACAGGGACGGACTGAAGCTTTCTTT,CASSLAQGRTEAFF,TRBJ1-1,TRBV5-6,NA,NA
TGTGCCAGCAGCCTTAAGGGGAACACTGAAGCTTTCTTT,CASSLKGNTEAFF,TRBJ1-1,TRBV11-3,NA,NA
TGTGCCAGCATCTTCGGGACAGGGTCCTACGAGCAGTACTTC,CASIFGTGSYEQYF,TRBJ2-7,TRBV2,TRBD1,NA
TGTGCCAGCAGCTTAGGGGGGGTATCCTACGAGCAGTACTTC,CASSLGGVSYEQYF,TRBJ2-7,TRBV7-8,NA,NA
TGTGCCAGCAGCAAAGGGCAGGTGAAAAACATTCAGTACTTC,CASSKGQVKNIQYF,TRBJ2-4,TRBV21-1,NA,NA
TGTGCCAGCTCTGACCGGGACAGGGATTGGGGTGGCTACACCTTC,CASSDRDRDWGGYTF,TRBJ1-2,TRBV27,TRBD1,NA
TGTGCCAGCAGGTTACAGGGGAACTATGGCTACACCTTC,CASRLQGNYGYTF,TRBJ1-2,TRBV6-5,TRBD1,NA
TGTGCCATTGGCAAGACCCAAGGCGCCGCCGGGGAGCTGTTTTTT,CAIGKTQGAAGELFF,TRBJ2-2,TRBV19,NA,NA
TGCAGCGTCGACAGGGGGAACACTGAAGCTTTCTTT,CSVDRGNTEAFF,TRBJ1-1,TRBV29-1,TRBD1,NA
TGTGCCAGCAGTGGCCAGGGGGCTTACGAGCAGTACTTC,CASSGQGAYEQYF,TRBJ2-7,TRBV9,TRBD1,NA
TGTGCCAGCAGCTCCCCGGGACAGGGGGCATACGAGCAGTACTTC,CASSSPGQGAYEQYF,TRBJ2-7,TRBV5-6,TRBD1,NA
TGCAGCGTCAGGGAGGGAATCGACGAGCAGTACTTC,CSVREGIDEQYF,TRBJ2-7,TRBV29-1,TRBD2,few
TGTGCCAGCAGCTTAGTGCGCGGCTCCTACAATGAGCAGTTCTTC,CASSLVRGSYNEQFF,TRBJ2-1,TRBV11-3,NA,NA
TGTGCCAGCAGCTTAGGGACAGGTCAAGATACGCAGTATTTT,CASSLGTGQDTQYF,TRBJ2-3,TRBV13,NA,once